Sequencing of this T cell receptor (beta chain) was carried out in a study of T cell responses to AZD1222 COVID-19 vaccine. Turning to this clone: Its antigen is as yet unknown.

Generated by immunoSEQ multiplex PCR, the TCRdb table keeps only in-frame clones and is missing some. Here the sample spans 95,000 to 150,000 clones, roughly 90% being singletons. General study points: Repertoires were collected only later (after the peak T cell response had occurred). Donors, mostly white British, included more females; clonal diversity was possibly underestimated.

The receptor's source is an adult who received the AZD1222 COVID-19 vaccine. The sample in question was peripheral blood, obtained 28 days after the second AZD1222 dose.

CDR3 nucleotide sequence: TGTGCCAGCAGCTCCCGGGGAGGGAGGATGAACACTGAAGCTTTCTTT. It yields the protein CASSSRGGRMNTEAFF. The V gene is TRBV7-9, the J gene TRBJ1-1; D unresolved. The CDR3 loop spans 16 amino acids. The V end was cut by 4 bases, the J end by 0 bases, with 15 bases between. Looked up from germline, CDR1 is SEHNR and CDR2 is FQNEAQ (reference sequence).